Detailed here is one T cell receptor beta chain. Its antigen is undetermined. These data originate in a study of identifying expanded T cells in peripheral blood. Notes on the study in general: Clone count variance between approximately 2-week samples rose with total template count. Technical replicates showed approximately 1.2 changed clones; roughly two weeks 15 to 20; four weeks 19.

The assay was immunoSEQ multiplex PCR, and TCRdb's table has in-frame clones only and misses some. The sample includes about 86,000 clones, 70% to 90% seen only once; the top ten take around 4.5%. The germline gives CDR1 SGDLS, CDR2 YYNGEE. The CDR3 has 14 residues. The V gene lost 0 bases and the J gene lost 2 bases, with 9 bases spanning the gap. No infections or other immune events were documented during collection. The sequence was collected from a person aged 18-70 years in good health. The rearrangement links TRBV9 to TRBJ2-7, with D possibly matching TRBD2 (5 bases). Specimen: blood. CDR3 sequence: CASSVDAGTYEQYF. In DNA, the CDR3 is TGTGCCAGCAGCGTAGATGCCGGGACCTACGAGCAGTACTTC.